This T cell receptor (beta chain) originates from a study of regulatory T cells in long-lasting Graves disease. The wider study: To qualify as persistent, Graves' disease required over 5 years of antithyroid drugs with positive TSH receptor antibodies. General observations from the study: Examination was confined to peripheral blood, excluding thyroid tissue. There was favoring of TRBV28, TRBJ1-2 and TRBJ2-5 in persistent disease.

This clonotype was seen many times. The antigen remains undetermined. Documented time point: persistent/refractory GD, antithyroid drugs over 5 years with positive TRAb. Extracted RNA from PBMCs served as the source of the TCR library. In building TCR beta libraries, iRepertoire HTBI primers were used together with Arm-PCR of CDR3 regions. In the original workflow: Samples jointly harbored about 63 TRBV and approximately 15 TRBJ segments. From the multiplex PCR reads, TCRdb called clonotypes with MiXCR, one entry per CDR3 protein. The V and J calls come from TCRdb's annotation, not from the publication. The sample contains around 450,000 distinct CDR3 sequences, about a fifth of which appear only once. The CDR3 has 14 amino acids. Trimming took 5 bases from V and 1 from J, leaving 12 bases between them.

This receptor was identified in a female donor with Graves disease. This specimen was peripheral blood mononuclear cells (PBMCs), taken when the disease was refractory, from a patient treated with antithyroid drugs. V and J are TRBV12-3 or TRBV12-4 and TRBJ2-7, with D possibly matching TRBD2 (6 bases). CDR3 DNA sequence: TGTGCCAGCAGTCTGGAGGGACGATCCTACGAGCAGTACTTC. Translation: CASSLEGRSYEQYF.